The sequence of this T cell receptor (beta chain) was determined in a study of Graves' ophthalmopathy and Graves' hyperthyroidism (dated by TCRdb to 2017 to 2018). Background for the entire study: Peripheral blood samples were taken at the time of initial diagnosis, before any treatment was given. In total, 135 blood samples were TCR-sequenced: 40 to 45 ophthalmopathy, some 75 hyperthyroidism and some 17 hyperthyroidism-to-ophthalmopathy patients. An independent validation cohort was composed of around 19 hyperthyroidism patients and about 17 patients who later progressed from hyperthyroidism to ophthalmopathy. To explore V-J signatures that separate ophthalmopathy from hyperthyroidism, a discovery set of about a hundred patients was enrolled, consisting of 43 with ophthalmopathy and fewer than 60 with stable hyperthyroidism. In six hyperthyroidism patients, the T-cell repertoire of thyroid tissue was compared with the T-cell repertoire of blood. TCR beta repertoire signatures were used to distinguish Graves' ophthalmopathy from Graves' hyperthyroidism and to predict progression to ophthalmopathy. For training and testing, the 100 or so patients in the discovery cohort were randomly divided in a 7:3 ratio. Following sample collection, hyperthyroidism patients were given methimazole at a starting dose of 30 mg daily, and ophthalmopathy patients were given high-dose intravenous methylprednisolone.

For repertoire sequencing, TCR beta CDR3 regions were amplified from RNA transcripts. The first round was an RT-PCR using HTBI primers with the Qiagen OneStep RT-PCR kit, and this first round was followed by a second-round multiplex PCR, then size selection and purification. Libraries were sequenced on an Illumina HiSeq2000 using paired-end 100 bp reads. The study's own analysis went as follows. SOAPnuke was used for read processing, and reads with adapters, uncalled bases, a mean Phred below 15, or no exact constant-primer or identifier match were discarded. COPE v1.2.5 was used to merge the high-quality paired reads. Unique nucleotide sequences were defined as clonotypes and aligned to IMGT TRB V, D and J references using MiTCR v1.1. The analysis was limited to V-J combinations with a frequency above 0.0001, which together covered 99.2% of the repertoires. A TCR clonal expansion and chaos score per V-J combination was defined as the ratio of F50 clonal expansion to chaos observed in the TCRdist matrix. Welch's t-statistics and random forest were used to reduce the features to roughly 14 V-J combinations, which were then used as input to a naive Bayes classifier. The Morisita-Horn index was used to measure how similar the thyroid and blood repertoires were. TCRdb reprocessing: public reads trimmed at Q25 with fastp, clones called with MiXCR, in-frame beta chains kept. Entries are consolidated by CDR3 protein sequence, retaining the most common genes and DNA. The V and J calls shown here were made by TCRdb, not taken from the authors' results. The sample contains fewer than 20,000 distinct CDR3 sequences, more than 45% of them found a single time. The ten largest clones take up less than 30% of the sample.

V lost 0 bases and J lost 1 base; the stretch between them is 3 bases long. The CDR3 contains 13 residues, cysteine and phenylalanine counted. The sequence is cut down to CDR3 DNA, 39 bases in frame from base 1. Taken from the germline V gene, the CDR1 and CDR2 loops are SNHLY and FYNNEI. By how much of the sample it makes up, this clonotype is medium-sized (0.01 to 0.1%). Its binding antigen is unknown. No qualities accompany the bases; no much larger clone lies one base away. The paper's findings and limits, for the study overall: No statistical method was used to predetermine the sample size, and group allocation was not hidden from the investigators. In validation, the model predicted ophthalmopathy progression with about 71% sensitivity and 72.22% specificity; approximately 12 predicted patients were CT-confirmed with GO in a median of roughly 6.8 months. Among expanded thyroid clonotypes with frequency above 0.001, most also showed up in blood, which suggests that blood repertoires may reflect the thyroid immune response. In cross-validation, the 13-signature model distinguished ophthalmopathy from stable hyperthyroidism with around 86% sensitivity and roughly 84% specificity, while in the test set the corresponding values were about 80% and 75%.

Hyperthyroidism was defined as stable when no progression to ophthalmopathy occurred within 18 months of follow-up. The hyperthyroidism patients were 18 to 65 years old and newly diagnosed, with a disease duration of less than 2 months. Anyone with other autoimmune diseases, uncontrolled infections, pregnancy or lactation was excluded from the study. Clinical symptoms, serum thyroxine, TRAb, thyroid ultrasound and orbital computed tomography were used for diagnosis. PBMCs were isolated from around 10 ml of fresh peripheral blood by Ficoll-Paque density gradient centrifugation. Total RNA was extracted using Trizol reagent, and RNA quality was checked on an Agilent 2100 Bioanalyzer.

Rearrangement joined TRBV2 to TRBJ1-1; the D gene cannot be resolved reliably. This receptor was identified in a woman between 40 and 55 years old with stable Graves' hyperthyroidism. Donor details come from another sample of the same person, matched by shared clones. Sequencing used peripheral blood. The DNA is TGTGCCAGCAGTGAAGCGCGGAACACTGAAGCTTTCTTT. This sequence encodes CASSEARNTEAFF.